The present TCR beta chain was sequenced within a study of blood T cell repertoires in COVID-19. Overall study: T cells, B-cell-depleted T cells, or PBMCs provided the cDNA or gDNA that served as material.

The data were produced by immunoSEQ multiplex PCR, yet TCRdb's version contains in-frame clones alone and is incomplete. The table includes around 230,000 clones, 70% to 90% detected once. Individuals aged about 18 to 100 years were recruited from fewer than 25 US areas. Deletions cut 0 bases from V and 4 bases from J, with 10 bases between. This CDR3 contains 14 residues. Germline V gives CDR1 SGHRS, CDR2 YFSETQ. The sequence came from a middle-aged woman with acute COVID-19. The specimen was PBMCs or T cells enriched from blood (not recorded which). The chain carries TRBV5-1 and TRBJ1-1; no reliable D call. CDR3 region: CASSLGKSGTEAFF. The CDR3 nucleotides are TGCGCCAGCAGCTTGGGTAAATCAGGCACTGAAGCTTTCTTT.